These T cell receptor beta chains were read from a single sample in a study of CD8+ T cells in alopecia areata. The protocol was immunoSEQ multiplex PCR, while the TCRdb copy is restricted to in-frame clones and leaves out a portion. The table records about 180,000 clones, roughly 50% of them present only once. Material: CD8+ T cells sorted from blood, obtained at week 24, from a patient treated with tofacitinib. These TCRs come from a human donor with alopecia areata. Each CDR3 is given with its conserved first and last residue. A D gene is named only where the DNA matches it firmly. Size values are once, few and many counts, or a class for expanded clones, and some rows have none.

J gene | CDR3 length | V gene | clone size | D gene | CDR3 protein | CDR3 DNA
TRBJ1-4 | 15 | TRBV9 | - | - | CASSTQGATNEKLFF | TGTGCCAGCAGCACTCAGGGCGCAACTAATGAAAAACTGTTTTTT
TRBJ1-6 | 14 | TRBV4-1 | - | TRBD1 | CASSQSLDRDPLHF | TGCGCCAGCAGCCAGAGCCTAGACAGGGACCCCCTCCACTTT
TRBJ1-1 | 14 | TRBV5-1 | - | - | CASSLARGGTEAFF | TGCGCCAGCAGCTTAGCAAGGGGTGGGACTGAAGCTTTCTTT
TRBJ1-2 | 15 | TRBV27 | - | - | CASSLAPNQGNGYTF | TGTGCCAGCAGTTTAGCCCCAAATCAGGGCAACGGCTACACCTTC
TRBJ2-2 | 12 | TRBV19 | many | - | CASLTGTGELFF | TGTGCCAGCCTAACAGGAACCGGGGAGCTGTTTTTT
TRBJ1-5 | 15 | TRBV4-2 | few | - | CASSQDSRGSQPQHF | TGTGCCAGCAGCCAAGATAGTCGAGGGAGTCAGCCCCAGCATTTT
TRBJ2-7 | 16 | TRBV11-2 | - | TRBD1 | CASSLGGTGVNYEQYF | TGTGCCAGCAGCTTAGGGGGGACAGGGGTTAACTACGAGCAGTACTTC
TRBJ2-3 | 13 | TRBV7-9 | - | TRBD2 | CASTTGGGDTQYF | TGTGCCAGCACCACCGGGGGGGGAGATACGCAGTATTTT
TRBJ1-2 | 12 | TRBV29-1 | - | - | CSVPASTGGYTF | TGCAGCGTCCCCGCCTCCACGGGGGGCTACACCTTC
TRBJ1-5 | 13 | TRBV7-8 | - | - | CASSLSRRQPQHF | TGTGCCAGCAGCTTATCGAGACGGCAGCCCCAGCATTTT
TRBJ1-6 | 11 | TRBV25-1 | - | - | CASSDANSLHF | TGTGCCAGCAGTGACGCCAACAGCCTCCACTTT
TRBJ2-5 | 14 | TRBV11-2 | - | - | CASSLMDLQETQYF | TGTGCCAGCAGCTTAATGGACTTACAAGAGACCCAGTACTTC
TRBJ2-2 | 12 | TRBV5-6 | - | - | CASSLVRGELFF | TGTGCCAGCAGCTTGGTTAGGGGGGAGCTGTTTTTT
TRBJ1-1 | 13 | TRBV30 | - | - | CAWSAGSHTEAFF | TGTGCCTGGAGTGCAGGGAGCCACACTGAAGCTTTCTTT
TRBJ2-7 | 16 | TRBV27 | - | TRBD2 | CASRTLNSGGAYEQYF | TGTGCCAGCCGTACACTGAATAGCGGGGGGGCCTACGAGCAGTACTTC
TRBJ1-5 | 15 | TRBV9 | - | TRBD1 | CASSPGTGGNQPQHF | TGTGCCAGCAGCCCAGGGACAGGGGGCAATCAGCCCCAGCATTTT
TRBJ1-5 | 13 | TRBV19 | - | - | CASSISSNQPQHF | TGTGCCAGTAGTATTAGCAGCAATCAGCCCCAGCATTTT
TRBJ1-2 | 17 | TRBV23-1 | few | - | CASSPTRLSGRHYGYTF | TGCGCCAGCAGTCCGACTCGTTTGTCCGGGAGACACTATGGCTACACCTTC
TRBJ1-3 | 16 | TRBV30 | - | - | CAWNVWEGVEGNTIYF | TGTGCCTGGAACGTCTGGGAGGGGGTCGAAGGAAACACCATATATTTT
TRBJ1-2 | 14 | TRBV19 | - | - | CASSDPGYSYGYTF | TGTGCCAGTAGTGACCCGGGGTACTCATATGGCTACACCTTC